The 31 T cell receptor beta chains below were found in one sample sequenced in a study of T cell repertoires in cytomegalovirus infection. TCRdb reanalysed the reads using MiXCR and keeps one entry per CDR3 protein. The sample carries just under 550,000 distinct CDR3 sequences, approximately 26% recorded once. The sequenced sample was PBMCs. These receptors were obtained from a human donor in good health (CMV status not recorded). Some clones in this sample may be carry-over from other donors' samples.

This clonotype came up a few times. This sequence joins TRBV6-2 or TRBV6-3 and TRBJ1-5; unclear D gene. This CDR3 is built from 14 residues. V lost 5 bases and J lost 10, with 18 bases in between. CDR1 is MNHEY and CDR2 is SVGEGT in the germline V gene. This CDR3 reads CASSTQLFGNPQHF. DNA for the CDR3: TGTGCCAGCAGTACCCAGTTATTTGGGAATCCCCAGCATTTT.

This clonotype has more than one count but fewer than ten. The chain is built from TRBV6-2 or TRBV6-3 and TRBJ1-5, with D unclear. The CDR3 has 15 amino acids. V was clipped by 7 bases and J by 2 bases, with 15 bases between them. Looked up from germline, CDR1 is MNHEY and CDR2 is SVGEGT. The CDR3 loop is CASTQRVFGNQPQHF. The CDR3 DNA is TGTGCCAGCACCCAGAGGGTGTTTGGCAATCAGCCCCAGCATTTT.

CDR3 nucleotide sequence: TGCGCCAGCAGCTTTTTTAGCGGGAGCTCCTACAATGAGCAGTTCTTC. It is translated as CASSFFSGSSYNEQFF. The rearrangement links TRBV5-1 to TRBJ2-1, with 9 bases aligning to TRBD2. Germline assignment: CDR1 SGHRS and CDR2 YFSETQ. This CDR3 is 16 amino acids long. J gave up 0 bases and V 2 bases, and 3 bases lay outside the gene matches.

The J gene is TRBJ2-2, the V gene TRBV5-5; D call uncertain. Trimming left V 5 bases short and J 4 bases short, with 6 bases between. The CDR3 length is 12 residues. Germline-derived CDR1 and CDR2 are SGHKS and YYEKEE (reference sequence). The CDR3 spells CASRTATGELFF. The CDR3 DNA reads as TGTGCCAGCAGGACTGCCACCGGGGAGCTGTTTTTT.

This clonotype appeared a few times. The V and J genes are TRBV27 and TRBJ1-2; D is uncertain. V gave up 5 bases and J gave up 8 bases, with 18 bases separating them. Germline V lookup: CDR1 MNHEY, CDR2 SMNVEV (reference sequence). There are 14 residues in the CDR3. As DNA, the CDR3 is TGTGCCAGCAGTCCGTTGGACTCACCGGGAGGCTACACCTTC. This gives the protein CASSPLDSPGGYTF.

This clonotype occurred a few times. This chain connects TRBV11-2 to TRBJ1-2, with TRBD1 matching 9 bases. With V trimmed by 4 bases and J by 8 bases, 8 bases remained unmatched. CDR1 and CDR2 from the germline V gene are SGHAT and FQNNGV. This CDR3 region has 14 residues. This chain's CDR3 is CASSWGGDRVGYTF. The CDR3 DNA follows: TGTGCCAGCAGCTGGGGCGGGGACAGGGTGGGCTACACCTTC. Drawing the rest from reference TRBV11-2 and TRBJ1-2, the complete variable domain is EAGVAQSPRYKIIEKRQSVAFWCNPISGHATLYWYQQILGQGPKLLIQFQNNGVVDDSQLPKDRFSAERLKGVDSTLKIQPAKLEDSAVYLCASSWGGDRVGYTFGSGTRLTVV.

In this sample, this clonotype turned up a few times. The gene calls are TRBV6-8 and TRBJ2-3; 7 bases fit TRBD1. V lost 6 bases and J lost 0; bases outside the gene matches: 3. The CDR3 is 14 residues long. Germline assignment: CDR1 MNHGY and CDR2 SAAAGT. CDR3 sequence: CASSARGSTDTQYF. In DNA form, the CDR3 reads TGTGCCAGCAGCGCCAGGGGGAGCACAGATACGCAGTATTTT.

The table lists this clonotype with a few counts. The chain links TRBV11-2 to TRBJ2-1, with 10 bases lining up with TRBD2. CDR3 length: 15 residues. Germline CDR1 is SGHAT and CDR2 is FQNNGV. V lost 4 bases and J lost 8; bases outside the gene matches: 8. CDR3 amino acids: CASSSVALAGDEQFF. DNA of the CDR3: TGTGCCAGCAGCTCCGTGGCGCTAGCGGGAGATGAGCAGTTCTTC.

This clonotype was observed a few times. This chain links TRBV5-4 with TRBJ2-3; 10 bases agree with TRBD2. Unmatched junction bases numbered 14, after V lost 1 base and J lost 3 bases. This CDR3 comprises 19 residues. Per germline, CDR1 SGHNT and CDR2 YYREEE (reference sequence). This chain's CDR3 is CASSLKRTSGFPRTDTQYF. The CDR3 nucleotides are TGTGCCAGCAGCTTGAAGCGGACTAGCGGTTTCCCACGGACAGATACGCAGTATTTT.

This clonotype was seen many times. The chain couples TRBV7-2 to TRBJ1-1; the D gene is possibly TRBD1 (6 bases). Germline-derived CDR1 and CDR2 are SGHTA and FQGNSA. CDR3 length equals 16 residues. V was cut by 4 bases and J by 0 bases, with 15 bases left in between. The CDR3 sequence is CASSSPYREMNTEAFF. The CDR3 coding sequence is TGTGCCAGCAGCTCCCCCTACAGGGAAATGAACACTGAAGCTTTCTTT.

This chain joins TRBV7-9 and TRBJ2-7; D remains unclear. Germline V gene lookup returns CDR1 SEHNR and CDR2 FQNEAQ (reference sequence). Trimming stripped 7 bases from V and 9 bases from J, with 13 bases between. The CDR3 is 11 residues long. The CDR3 nucleotides are TGTGCCAGCACCAAGCCCCACAGGCAGTACTTC. Its protein product is CASTKPHRQYF.

The V gene is TRBV15, the J gene TRBJ2-3; 8 positions match TRBD1. This CDR3 contains 14 residues. Trimming took 3 bases from V and 4 from J; bases not matched to a gene: 3. CDR1 LNHNV and CDR2 YYDKDF come from the germline V gene (reference sequence). The CDR3 protein is CATSRDREADTQYF. For the CDR3, the DNA is TGTGCCACCAGCAGGGACAGGGAAGCAGATACGCAGTATTTT.

This rearrangement joins TRBV6-2 or TRBV6-3 to TRBJ2-1; D is undetermined. This CDR3 has 14 amino acids. Trimming removed 0 bases at V and 6 bases at J, with 9 bases between. The germline V gene has CDR1 MNHEY and CDR2 SVGEGT. The CDR3 sequence is CASSYSGGSNEQFF. The DNA for the CDR3 is TGTGCCAGCAGTTACTCCGGTGGAAGCAATGAGCAGTTCTTC.

There are a few counts of this clonotype. The J gene is TRBJ1-6, the V gene TRBV20-1; the D gene is possibly TRBD1 (5 bases). Trimming shortened V by 2 bases and J by 0 bases, and 17 bases separated the two germline ends. CDR1 DFQATT and CDR2 SNEGSKA come from the germline V gene (reference sequence). This CDR3 region has 18 residues. The CDR3 protein is CSARPPGPRSSYNSPLHF. The CDR3 region has the DNA TGCAGTGCTAGACCTCCGGGACCCAGGAGCTCCTATAATTCACCCCTCCACTTT.

In this sample, this clonotype turned up a few times. The rearrangement uses TRBV28 and TRBJ2-6; TRBD1 or TRBD2 may be the D gene (5 bases each). This CDR3 is built from 16 residues. Trimming left V 6 bases short and J 2 bases short, with 14 bases between. Germline lookup yields CDR1 MDHEN and CDR2 SYDVKM. The CDR3 sequence is CASSYHGAPGANVLTF. The CDR3 DNA follows: TGTGCCAGCAGCTACCACGGGGCTCCTGGGGCCAACGTCCTGACTTTC.

The chain employs TRBV18 and TRBJ2-5; 9 nucleotides agree with TRBD2. CDR1 is KGHSH and CDR2 is LQKENI in the germline V gene. V lost 0 bases and J lost 3; bases outside the gene matches: 2. The CDR3 has 15 residues. The CDR3 DNA sequence: TGTGCCAGCTCACCACCGGCGGGAGGGGAAGAGACCCAGTACTTC. It encodes CASSPPAGGEETQYF.

CDR3 residues: CASAGGGSNQPQHF. For the CDR3, the DNA is TGTGCCAGCGCCGGAGGGGGAAGCAATCAGCCCCAGCATTTT. This sequence joins TRBV6-2 or TRBV6-3 and TRBJ1-5; tentatively, D is TRBD1 (6 bases). CDR1 is MNHEY and CDR2 is SVGEGT in the germline V gene. The ends were cut back, 8 bases at V and 1 base at J, with 12 bases in the middle. CDR3 length equals 14 residues.

V gene TRBV6-6 combines with J gene TRBJ2-7, with D tentatively TRBD2 (6 bases). The germline V gene has CDR1 MNHNY and CDR2 SVGAGI (reference sequence). The CDR3 runs 18 residues. V dropped 0 bases and J dropped 1 base, with 19 bases sitting between them. The CDR3 loop is CASSYSQPWGDPSYEQYV. CDR3 in DNA: TGTGCCAGCAGTTACTCTCAACCCTGGGGGGACCCATCCTACGAGCAGTACGTC.

This clonotype was detected only a few times. This chain joins TRBV2 and TRBJ2-7; D is uncertain. This CDR3 has 13 amino acids. Trimming pared 8 bases from V and 2 bases from J, leaving 13 bases between. From germline, CDR1 is SNHLY and CDR2 FYNNEI. The CDR3 is CASVIVGTYEQYV. DNA for the CDR3: TGTGCCAGCGTGATAGTAGGAACCTACGAGCAGTACGTC.

The table lists this clonotype with many counts. The rearrangement links TRBV7-2 to TRBJ1-1; D is unclear. The V end lost 6 bases, the J end lost 6 bases, and 11 bases lay between the germline ends. The CDR3 has 12 residues. Germline CDR1 and CDR2: SGHTA and FQGNSA. The CDR3 DNA reads TGTGCCAGCAGTCAGCGCCTGGCTGAAGCTTTCTTT. Its protein product is CASSQRLAEAFF. Full variable domain (outside the CDR3, taken from reference TRBV7-2 and TRBJ1-1): GAGVSQSPSNKVTEKGKDVELRCDPISGHTALYWYRQSLGQGLEFLIYFQGNSAPDKSGLPSDRFSAERTGGSVSTLTIQRTQQEDSAVYLCASSQRLAEAFFGQGTRLTVV.

A few counts support this clonotype. V usage is TRBV7-6 and J usage is TRBJ2-2, with D perhaps given as TRBD1 or TRBD2 (5 bases each). The CDR3 extends over 18 amino acids. Per the germline V gene, CDR1 is SGHVS and CDR2 is FNYEAQ. The ends were cut back, 0 bases at V and 2 bases at J, with 16 bases in the middle. CDR3 amino acids: CASSLAALTAANTGELFF. CDR3 sequence (DNA): TGTGCCAGCAGCTTAGCGGCTTTGACAGCGGCAAACACCGGGGAGCTGTTTTTT.

This clonotype was seen many times. The genes are TRBV6-2 or TRBV6-3 and TRBJ1-2; the match to TRBD1 covers 7 bases. Germline V gives CDR1 MNHEY, CDR2 SVGEGT. This CDR3 is built from 15 residues. V was pared by 0 bases and J by 8 bases, with 9 bases of the junction left unmatched. The CDR3 nucleotides read TGTGCCAGCAGTTACTCTCAACGGACAGGCGGGGGCTACACCTTC. It encodes CASSYSQRTGGGYTF.

J is TRBJ2-1 and V is TRBV7-2, with D possibly matching TRBD2 (6 bases). The germline V gene encodes CDR1 SGHTA and CDR2 FQGNSA. The ends were cut back, 3 bases at V and 13 bases at J, with 13 bases in the middle. The CDR3 length is 12 residues. CDR3 nucleotides: TGTGCCAGCAGCTTGTCGCGGGAAGGTCAGTTCTTC. This gives the protein CASSLSREGQFF.

Many counts were recorded for this clonotype. The V and J genes are TRBV7-8 and TRBJ2-2, with TRBD2 identical over 13 bases. Germline lookup yields CDR1 SGHVS and CDR2 FQNEAQ. Germline trimming cut 2 bases from V and 0 bases from J; bases unmatched to any gene: 3. The CDR3 has 18 amino acids. CDR3 in amino acids: CASSLRTSGSTNTGELFF. CDR3 nucleotides: TGTGCCAGCAGCTTACGGACTAGCGGGAGTACGAACACCGGGGAGCTGTTTTTT.

The CDR3 loop is CASSLGQGASPLHF. CDR3 DNA: TGCGCCAGCAGCTTGGGGCAGGGTGCATCACCCCTCCACTTT. This rearrangement joins TRBV5-1 to TRBJ1-6; a possible D gene is TRBD1 (5 bases). Germline V lookup: CDR1 SGHRS, CDR2 YFSETQ. Trimming removed 0 bases from V and 10 bases from J, with 11 bases in between. This CDR3 comprises 14 residues. Full variable domain (missing parts from reference TRBV5-1 and TRBJ1-6): KAGVTQTPRYLIKTRGQQVTLSCSPISGHRSVSWYQQTPGQGLQFLFEYFSETQRNKGNFPGRFSGRQFSNSRSEMNVSTLELGDSALYLCASSLGQGASPLHFGNGTRLTVT.

This clonotype showed up many times. This chain connects TRBV7-2 to TRBJ1-1; D is unresolved. Per germline, CDR1 SGHTA and CDR2 FQGNSA. The CDR3 spans 16 residues. Trimming took 1 base from V and 4 from J, leaving 16 bases between them. The CDR3 here is CASSLDGPGMGTEAFF. CDR3 DNA sequence: TGTGCCAGCAGCTTAGATGGTCCGGGGATGGGCACTGAAGCTTTCTTT.

The rearrangement joins TRBV6-1 to TRBJ1-2; D unresolved. The CDR3 is made up of 14 amino acids. The V gene's germline CDR1 is MNHNS and CDR2 SASEGT. Trimming took off 6 bases at V and 8 bases at J, with 19 bases between the two ends. The CDR3 here is CASRESNAGGGYTF. The CDR3 DNA follows: TGTGCCAGCAGGGAAAGTAACGCCGGAGGAGGCTACACCTTC.

The table lists this clonotype with a few counts. V and J are TRBV6-5 and TRBJ2-1, with D maybe TRBD2 (6 bases). Germline CDR1 is MNHEY and CDR2 is SVGAGI. Trimming pared 0 bases from V and 6 bases from J, leaving 18 bases between. This CDR3 is 17 amino acids long. In DNA, the CDR3 is TGTGCCAGCAGTTACTCGAAGTTTGGCGGGAAGGCCAATGAGCAGTTCTTC. It encodes CASSYSKFGGKANEQFF.

This clonotype was seen at least ten times. The gene calls are TRBV7-6 and TRBJ2-7; D not certain. Germline loops: CDR1 SGHVS, CDR2 FNYEAQ. Trimming took off 3 bases at V and 2 bases at J, with 11 bases between the two ends. The CDR3 consists of 14 residues. The CDR3: CASSFKTAAYEQYF. Written as DNA, the CDR3 is TGTGCCAGCAGCTTTAAGACGGCGGCCTACGAGCAGTACTTC.

About this clonotype: A single base is all that separates this from a far larger clone, so a read error is likely. The CDR3 does not end in the conserved phenylalanine or tryptophan, so this is likely a read error. The chain links TRBV7-6 to TRBJ2-1, with 11 bases matching TRBD2. V trimming: 1 base; J trimming: 4 bases; junction bases outside the gene matches: 0. Germline lookup yields CDR1 SGHVS and CDR2 FNYEAQ. CDR3 length: 15 residues. DNA of the CDR3: TGTGCCAGCAGCTTAGGACTAGCGGGGTACAATGAGCAGTTCTTA. Its protein product is CASSLGLAGYNEQFL.

The rearrangement links TRBV2 to TRBJ2-7; 9 bases match TRBD1. The CDR3 loop spans 16 amino acids. The germline V gene has CDR1 SNHLY and CDR2 FYNNEI. Trimming at V came to 1 base and at J to 2 bases, leaving 6 bases not matched to a gene. The CDR3 DNA reads as TGTGCCAGCAGTGAAGGGAGGACAGGGGTGGCCTACGAGCAGTACTTC. Its translation: CASSEGRTGVAYEQYF.